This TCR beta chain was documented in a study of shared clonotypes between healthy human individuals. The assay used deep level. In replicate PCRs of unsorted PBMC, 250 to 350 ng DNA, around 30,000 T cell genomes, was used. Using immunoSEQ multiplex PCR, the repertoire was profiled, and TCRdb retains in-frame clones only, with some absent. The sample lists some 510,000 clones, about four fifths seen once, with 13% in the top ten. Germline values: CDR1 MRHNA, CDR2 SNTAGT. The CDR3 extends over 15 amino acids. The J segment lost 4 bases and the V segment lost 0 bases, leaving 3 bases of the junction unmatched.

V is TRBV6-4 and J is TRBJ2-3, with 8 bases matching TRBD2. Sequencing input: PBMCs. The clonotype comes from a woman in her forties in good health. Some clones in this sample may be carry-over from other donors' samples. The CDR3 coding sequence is TGTGCCAGCAGTGACTCAGCGGGAGCGGCAGATACGCAGTATTTT. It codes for CASSDSAGAADTQYF.